This entry lists 30 T cell receptor beta chains sequenced from one sample in a study of shared clonotypes between healthy human individuals. TCRdb's copy holds only in-frame clones and misses some; the assay was immunoSEQ multiplex PCR. Of about 2 million clones in the sample, around 95% were seen once. Material: naive CD4+ T cells sorted from blood. Subset given: CD45RA+ positively selected. The receptor set was obtained from a young man in good health.

The chain links TRBV11-3 to TRBJ2-6, with 11 positions matching TRBD1. CDR1 is SGHNT, CDR2 YENEEA, per germline. The length of the CDR3 is 17 residues. V was clipped by 1 base and J by 3 bases; unmatched bases: 2. CDR3 in amino acids: CASSLGTGGDGANVLTF. The CDR3 nucleotides read TGTGCCAGCAGCTTAGGGACAGGGGGCGATGGGGCCAACGTCCTGACTTTC. The variable domain in full, with the rest retrieved from reference TRBV11-3 and TRBJ2-6, is EAGVVQSPRYKIIEKKQPVAFWCNPISGHNTLYWYLQNLGQGPELLIRYENEEAVDDSQLPKDRFSAERLKGVDSTLKIQPAELGDSAVYLCASSLGTGGDGANVLTFGAGSRLTVL.

J is TRBJ1-1 and V is TRBV7-2, with 7 bases fitting TRBD1. This CDR3 has 14 residues. CDR1 and CDR2 (germline): SGHTA, FQGNSA. V shed 4 bases and J 4 bases; nucleotides not matched to a gene: 6. The CDR3 nucleotides are TGTGCCAGCAGCTACAGGGGCGGATTCACTGAAGCTTTCTTT. It encodes CASSYRGGFTEAFF.

V is TRBV7-6 and J is TRBJ1-6; D is perhaps TRBD1 (5 bases). Trimming pared 2 bases from V and 5 bases from J, leaving 10 bases between. The CDR3 runs to 15 residues. The germline V gene has CDR1 SGHVS and CDR2 FNYEAQ. The CDR3 DNA reads TGTGCCAGCAGCTTAAAGGGGTCTAATAATTCACCCCTCCACTTT. It translates to CASSLKGSNNSPLHF.

The chain couples TRBV19 to TRBJ1-2; 9 bases line up with TRBD1. J was trimmed by 6 bases and V by 3 bases; bases with no gene match: 8. This CDR3 has 15 amino acids. CDR1 and CDR2 (germline): LNHDA, SQIVND (reference sequence). CDR3 amino acids: CASSIPRDRVHGYTF. CDR3 DNA sequence: TGTGCCAGTAGTATCCCCCGGGACAGGGTCCATGGCTACACCTTC.

This sequence joins TRBV7-2 and TRBJ2-7; D is ambiguous. Trimming stripped 2 bases from V and 3 bases from J, with 11 bases between. Germline V gives CDR1 SGHTA, CDR2 FQGNSA. This CDR3 has 14 residues. The CDR3 here is CASSLSQPYYEQYF. The DNA of the CDR3 is TGTGCCAGCAGCTTAAGTCAGCCATACTACGAGCAGTACTTC. Based on the CDR3 plus reference TRBV7-2 and TRBJ2-7, the full variable domain is GAGVSQSPSNKVTEKGKDVELRCDPISGHTALYWYRQSLGQGLEFLIYFQGNSAPDKSGLPSDRFSAERTGGSVSTLTIQRTQQEDSAVYLCASSLSQPYYEQYFGPGTRLTVT.

The V gene is TRBV10-3, the J gene TRBJ2-1, with 7 positions matching TRBD1. The V gene end was trimmed by 10 bases and the J gene end by 4 bases; junction bases not matched to a gene: 7. Germline CDR1 ENHRY, CDR2 SYGVKD. There are 13 residues in the CDR3. The CDR3 bases are TGTGCCACCCGGGACAGTCCGTACAATGAGCAGTTCTTC. This translates into CATRDSPYNEQFF.

The chain employs TRBV7-2 and TRBJ1-2; no definite D call. CDR1 is SGHTA, CDR2 FQGNSA, per germline. The CDR3 has 14 amino acids. V dropped 3 bases and J dropped 2 bases, with 10 bases sitting between them. Here the CDR3 reads CASSLTGSNYGYTF. CDR3 sequence (DNA): TGTGCCAGCAGCTTGACGGGTAGCAACTATGGCTACACCTTC.

This clone was counted once. This chain connects TRBV6-5 to TRBJ2-7; tentative D call: TRBD1 (5 bases). V lost 0 bases and J lost 0, with 12 bases in between. The germline V gene has CDR1 MNHEY and CDR2 SVGAGI. The CDR3 runs 16 residues. DNA of the CDR3: TGTGCCAGCAGTTACTCAGGGGTTGGAGTCTCCTACGAGCAGTACTTC. The encoded protein is CASSYSGVGVSYEQYF.

Points on this clone: The sample carries other DNA sequences with the same CDR3. The chain carries TRBV7-9 and TRBJ2-2, with 7 bases lining up with TRBD2. Looked up from germline, CDR1 is SEHNR and CDR2 is FQNEAQ (reference sequence). The CDR3 sequence is 14 residues long. V was pared by 6 bases and J by 2 bases, with 3 bases of the junction left unmatched. The DNA for the CDR3 is TGTGCCAGCAGTCCGGGGGGTAACACCGGGGAGCTGTTTTTT. Translation: CASSPGGNTGELFF.

Of note for this clone: This CDR3 is also generated by other DNA sequences in the sample. The J gene is TRBJ2-2, the V gene TRBV11-3, with D tentatively TRBD2 (5 bases). The V gene's germline CDR1 is SGHNT and CDR2 YENEEA. V was clipped by 4 bases and J by 5 bases, with 5 bases between them. This CDR3 has 12 amino acids. The CDR3 region is CASSSGTGELFF. The CDR3 bases are TGTGCCAGCAGCTCGGGAACCGGGGAGCTGTTTTTT.

V usage is TRBV7-8 and J usage is TRBJ2-2; maybe TRBD1 (5 bases). Trimming took 0 bases from V and 5 from J, leaving 10 bases between them. This CDR3 contains 15 residues. Germline CDR1 reads SGHVS; CDR2 reads FQNEAQ. The CDR3 DNA reads TGTGCCAGCAGCTTAGCAACAGGCAGGACCGGGGAGCTGTTTTTT. Its protein product is CASSLATGRTGELFF.

This chain joins TRBV9 and TRBJ2-1, with 7 bases lining up with TRBD2. CDR1 SGDLS and CDR2 YYNGEE come from the germline V gene. V gave up 0 bases and J gave up 5 bases; unmatched junction bases: 11. This CDR3 spans 17 amino acids. CDR3: CASSVGPLAEVDNEQFF. DNA of the CDR3: TGTGCCAGCAGCGTAGGCCCTCTAGCGGAGGTTGACAATGAGCAGTTCTTC.

CDR3 sequence: CASSTGVRETQYF. CDR3 coding DNA: TGCGCCAGCAGCACAGGGGTCAGGGAGACCCAGTACTTC. The gene calls are TRBV5-1 and TRBJ2-5; 7 nucleotides line up with TRBD1. After removal of 4 bases from V and 5 bases from J, the junction contained 5 bases not matched to a gene. Germline CDR1 is SGHRS and CDR2 is YFSETQ. This CDR3 contains 13 residues.

With regard to this clone: The same CDR3 also results from other DNA sequences found in this sample. The rearrangement links TRBV9 to TRBJ1-2; D is ambiguous. The CDR3 extends over 13 amino acids. CDR1 is SGDLS and CDR2 is YYNGEE in the germline V gene. Trimming cost V 2 bases and J 2 bases, with 7 bases left between them. CDR3 residues: CASSVEQNYGYTF. DNA for the CDR3: TGTGCCAGCAGCGTTGAACAGAACTATGGCTACACCTTC. Full variable domain (rest looked up from reference TRBV9 and TRBJ1-2): DSGVTQTPKHLITATGQRVTLRCSPRSGDLSVYWYQQSLDQGLQFLIQYYNGEERAKGNILERFSAQQFPDLHSELNLSSLELGDSALYFCASSVEQNYGYTFGSGTRLTVV.

This clone has just one count. The genes are TRBV11-2 and TRBJ1-2; D gene ambiguous. The CDR3 is made up of 13 amino acids. V lost 2 bases and J lost 4, with 8 bases in between. CDR1 is SGHAT and CDR2 is FQNNGV in the germline V gene. The CDR3 loop is CASSLIPSYGYTF. DNA of the CDR3: TGTGCCAGCAGCTTAATTCCGTCCTATGGCTACACCTTC.

The rearrangement joins TRBV5-1 to TRBJ2-2, with TRBD1 matching 7 bases. This CDR3 contains 16 residues. The germline V gene encodes CDR1 SGHRS and CDR2 YFSETQ. V lost 2 bases and J lost 5; bases outside the gene matches: 9. CDR3 in DNA: TGCGCCAGCAGCTTACGACAGGGAGATACGACCGGGGAGCTGTTTTTT. Translated: CASSLRQGDTTGELFF.

With regard to this clone: This sample also contains other DNA sequences that code for the same CDR3. V usage is TRBV10-1 and J usage is TRBJ2-3; 7 bases are shared with TRBD2. The CDR3 is made up of 14 amino acids. The germline V gene has CDR1 WNHNN and CDR2 SYGVQD (reference sequence). With 0 bases clipped from V and 6 bases from J, the junction kept 3 bases outside the gene matches. CDR3 residues: CASSESGGPDTQYF. CDR3 nucleotides: TGCGCCAGCAGTGAGTCGGGAGGGCCGGATACGCAGTATTTT.

This chain joins TRBV6-1 and TRBJ2-7, with D possibly TRBD2 on 7 matching bases. CDR3 length: 16 amino acids. Germline V CDR1 and CDR2: MNHNS, SASEGT. The ends were cut back, 1 base at V and 0 bases at J, with 13 bases in the middle. For the CDR3, the DNA is TGTGCCAGCAGTGAAGTAAACAGGGAGGGCTCCTACGAGCAGTACTTC. Its translation: CASSEVNREGSYEQYF.

The chain links TRBV5-6 to TRBJ1-6; a weak D match, TRBD1 (5 bases). Deletions cut 0 bases from V and 5 bases from J, with 9 bases between. This CDR3 is built from 15 residues. Per the germline V gene, CDR1 is SGHDT and CDR2 is YYEEEE. The CDR3 coding sequence is TGTGCCAGCAGCTTGGATCGGGGGAATAATTCACCCCTCCACTTT. This encodes CASSLDRGNNSPLHF.

This chain connects TRBV7-9 to TRBJ2-3, with D perhaps given as TRBD1 or TRBD2 (5 bases each). The CDR3 is made up of 15 amino acids. V was trimmed by 5 bases and J by 1 base, leaving 13 bases between them. Germline V CDR1 and CDR2: SEHNR, FQNEAQ (reference sequence). CDR3 nucleotides: TGTGCCAGCAGCGGGGGAGTCATTCGCACAGATACGCAGTATTTT. Translated, it gives CASSGGVIRTDTQYF.

As for this clone: Additional DNA sequences in this sample encode the identical CDR3. The chain carries TRBV18 and TRBJ2-7, with D unclear. CDR3 length equals 13 residues. Trimming removed 6 bases at V and 0 bases at J, with 9 bases between. Per germline, CDR1 KGHSH and CDR2 LQKENI. The CDR3 DNA is TGTGCCAGCTCTGGCACAGCCTCCTACGAGCAGTACTTC. Protein sequence: CASSGTASYEQYF.

V usage is TRBV27 and J usage is TRBJ2-7; TRBD1 agrees at 7 bases. The V segment lost 5 bases and the J segment 2 bases; nucleotides outside the gene matches: 6. Germline assignment: CDR1 MNHEY and CDR2 SMNVEV (reference sequence). The CDR3 loop spans 14 amino acids. The CDR3 DNA is TGTGCCAGCAGTGTACGACAGGGCCCCTACGAGCAGTACTTC. Its translation: CASSVRQGPYEQYF.

The chain carries TRBV21-1 and TRBJ1-1; TRBD1, as called in the table, went unchecked against the DNA. TRBV21-1 is tagged as a pseudogene. CDR3 length: 15 amino acids. The CDR3 DNA reads as TGTGCCAGCAGCAAGGGGCCGGGACAGGCCACTGAAGCTTTCTTT. This encodes CASSKGPGQATEAFF.

The chain joins TRBV19 to TRBJ2-7; D remains ambiguous. Trimming cost V 9 bases and J 10 bases, with 7 bases left between them. Germline CDR1 and CDR2: LNHDA and SQIVND (reference sequence). The CDR3 length is 8 residues. CDR3 sequence (DNA): TGTGCCAGATCCCTCCAGTACTTC. Protein product: CARSLQYF. The variable domain in full, completed from reference TRBV19 and TRBJ2-7, reads DGGITQSPKYLFRKEGQNVTLSCEQNLNHDAMYWYRQDPGQGLRLIYYSQIVNDFQKGDIAEGYSVSREKKESFPLTVTSAQKNPTAFYLCARSLQYFGPGTRLTVT.

This clone was recorded once. J is TRBJ1-1 and V is TRBV11-2; 8 nucleotides align to TRBD1. CDR1 and CDR2 from the germline V gene are SGHAT and FQNNGV. The CDR3 is made up of 15 amino acids. With 6 bases clipped from V and 1 base from J, the junction kept 7 bases outside the gene matches. This CDR3 is CASRRQGQENTEAFF. CDR3 coding DNA: TGTGCCAGCAGAAGACAGGGACAGGAGAACACTGAAGCTTTCTTT.

This chain joins TRBV1 and TRBJ1-5; whether TRBD1, the table's D call, matches the DNA was not checked. TRBV1 is termed a pseudogene. This CDR3 is 18 amino acids long. Here the CDR3 reads CTSSSTGGSIYSNQPQHF. The CDR3 coding sequence is TGCACCAGCAGCTCCACAGGGGGTTCCATCTATAGCAATCAGCCCCAGCATTTT.

CDR3 sequence reads: CASSSEGNYQETQYF. CDR3 nucleotide sequence: TGCGCCAGCAGCTCGGAGGGAAACTACCAAGAGACCCAGTACTTC. The chain recombines TRBV5-1 with TRBJ2-5, with TRBD2 as a possible D gene (6 bases). The germline V and J ends were trimmed by 3 bases and 0 bases, with 12 bases remaining between them. Germline assignment: CDR1 SGHRS and CDR2 YFSETQ. The CDR3 sequence is 15 residues long. Full variable domain (outside the CDR3, taken from reference TRBV5-1 and TRBJ2-5): KAGVTQTPRYLIKTRGQQVTLSCSPISGHRSVSWYQQTPGQGLQFLFEYFSETQRNKGNFPGRFSGRQFSNSRSEMNVSTLELGDSALYLCASSSEGNYQETQYFGPGTRLLVL.

This rearrangement joins TRBV30 to TRBJ2-7; a possible D gene is TRBD2 (7 bases). This CDR3 region has 12 residues. Trimming shortened V by 5 bases and J by 5 bases, and 13 bases separated the two germline ends. Germline values: CDR1 GTSNPN, CDR2 SVGIG (reference sequence). CDR3 sequence (DNA): TGTGCCTGGGCGGAGGGGGGGAACGAGCAGTACTTC. Its protein product is CAWAEGGNEQYF. The variable domain in full, completed from reference TRBV30 and TRBJ2-7, reads SQTIHQWPATLVQPVGSPLSLECTVEGTSNPNLYWYRQAAGRGLQLLFYSVGIGQISSEVPQNLSASRPQDRQFILSSKKLLLSDSGFYLCAWAEGGNEQYFGPGTRLTVT.

CDR3 sequence (DNA): TGTGCCAGCACCCTTTCGACCTGGGCCTCCTACAATGAGCAGTTCTTC. This encodes CASTLSTWASYNEQFF. The V gene is TRBV7-9, the J gene TRBJ2-1; D ambiguous. The germline V gene encodes CDR1 SEHNR and CDR2 FQNEAQ (reference sequence). The V gene lost 7 bases and the J gene lost 0 bases, with 16 bases spanning the gap. The CDR3 length is 16 residues.

The V call is TRBV5-6, the J call TRBJ1-6; 7 bases line up with TRBD1. The CDR3 spans 14 residues. Germline V gene sequence: CDR1 SGHDT, CDR2 YYEEEE. With V trimmed by 8 bases and J by 6 bases, 8 bases remained unmatched. The CDR3 loop reads CASRGQTGNSPLHF. The DNA of the CDR3 is TGTGCCAGTAGGGGACAGACGGGTAATTCACCCCTCCACTTT.